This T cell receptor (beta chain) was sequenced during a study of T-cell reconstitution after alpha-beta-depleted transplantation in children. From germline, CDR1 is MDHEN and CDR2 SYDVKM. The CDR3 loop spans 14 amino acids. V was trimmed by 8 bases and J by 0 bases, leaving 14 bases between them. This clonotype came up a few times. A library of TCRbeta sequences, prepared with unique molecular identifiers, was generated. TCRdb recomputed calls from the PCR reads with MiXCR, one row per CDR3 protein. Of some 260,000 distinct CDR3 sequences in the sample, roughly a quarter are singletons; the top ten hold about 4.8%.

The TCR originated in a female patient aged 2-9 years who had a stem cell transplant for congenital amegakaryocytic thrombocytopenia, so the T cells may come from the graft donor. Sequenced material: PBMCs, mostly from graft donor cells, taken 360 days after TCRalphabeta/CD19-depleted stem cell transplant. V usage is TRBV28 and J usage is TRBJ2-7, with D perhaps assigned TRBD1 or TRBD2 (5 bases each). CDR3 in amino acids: CASLRDPASYEQYF. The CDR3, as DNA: TGTGCCAGCCTTCGGGACCCGGCCTCCTACGAGCAGTACTTC. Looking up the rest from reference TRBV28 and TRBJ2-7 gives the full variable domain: DVKVTQSSRYLVKRTGEKVFLECVQDMDHENMFWYRQDPGLGLRLIYFSYDVKMKEKGDIPEGYSVSREKKERFSLILESASTNQTSMYLCASLRDPASYEQYFGPGTRLTVT.